This record covers a single T cell receptor (beta chain). These data come from a study of blood T cells in healthy people across ages. The CDR3 covers 16 residues. For the second PCR, which ran for about 7 to 11 cycles, a sample-barcoded 5' primer and a J-beta primer mix were used. TCRdb re-derived calls from the 5' RACE reads in MiXCR, one entry per CDR3 protein. This table holds around 1.5 million distinct CDR3 sequences, approximately 59% found once. The rearrangement uses TRBV12-3 or TRBV12-4 and TRBJ2-5; 9 nucleotides align to TRBD1. With the DNA end fitting TRBJ2-7 better, the J assignment may be wrong. This receptor was identified in a man between 18 and 29 years old in good health. The specimen sequenced was blood. The CDR3 DNA follows: TGTGCCAGCAGACCTCCATCCGGGACAGGGTTGTACGAGCAGTACTTC. It yields the protein CASRPPSGTGLYEQYF.